Given below is one T cell receptor (beta chain) in context. The data belong to a study of T cells in Graves' hyperthyroidism and ophthalmopathy. Diagnoses rested on clinical symptoms, serum thyroxine and TRAb, thyroid ultrasound and orbital computed tomography. V was shortened by 1 base and J by 10 bases, with 10 bases between the two germline ends. The length of the CDR3 is 12 residues. Germline CDR1 and CDR2: LGHDT and YNNKEL (reference sequence). Amplification targeted TCR beta CDR3 regions from RNA transcripts. In the first-round RT-PCR of the TCR CDR3, the HTBI primer set was used. TCRdb re-called the multiplex PCR reads with MiXCR, one entry per CDR3 protein. The profile shows 500,000 to 600,000 distinct CDR3 sequences, just under 20% of them singletons.

The chain links TRBV3-1 to TRBJ2-5; D is tentatively TRBD1 or TRBD2 (5 bases each). The sequence was collected from a man aged 40-49 years with Graves' ophthalmopathy. Input material: blood. CDR3 protein: CASSQGDLLQYF. The CDR3, as DNA: TGTGCCAGCAGCCAAGGGGACCTGCTCCAGTACTTC.